This TCR beta chain was observed in a study of cytomegalovirus exposure and HLA in healthy donors. This PCR relied on a set of 60 Vbeta primers and 13 Jbeta primers. The assay was immunoSEQ multiplex PCR, and TCRdb's table has in-frame clones only and misses some. The table lists tens of thousands of clones, roughly 70% of them singletons. The V gene's germline CDR1 is SEHNR and CDR2 FQNEAQ (reference sequence). Losses at the gene ends were 2 bases for V and 6 bases for J; bases not matched to a gene: 11. This CDR3 is built from 17 residues. The V and J genes are TRBV7-9 and TRBJ1-5; 9 bases are a match to TRBD1. The sequencing input was PBMCs. The source of this sequence is a man aged 50-60 years in good health and CMV-seropositive. In DNA, the CDR3 is TGTGCCAGCAGCTTACTACTGGGACAGGGTGAGGGTCAGCCCCAGCATTTT. Its translation is CASSLLLGQGEGQPQHF.